This T cell receptor (beta chain) was captured by sequencing in a study of identical twins. Per the germline V gene, CDR1 is SGHAT and CDR2 is FQNNGV. V shed 8 bases and J shed 2 bases, with 15 bases lying between them. The CDR3 has 14 amino acids. TCRdb reanalysed the 5' RACE reads using MiXCR and keeps one entry per CDR3 protein. The sample holds about 1.7 million distinct CDR3 sequences, about 30% seen once. In its sample, this clonotype was seen a few times. The V and J genes are TRBV11-2 and TRBJ2-5; D is ambiguous. Source material: cord blood. This TCR was sampled from a newborn girl in good health. The CDR3 reads CASGRRGKQETQYF. The DNA of the CDR3 is TGTGCCAGCGGAAGGCGTGGGAAGCAAGAGACCCAGTACTTC.